This T cell receptor (beta chain) came from a study of cytomegalovirus exposure and HLA in healthy donors. This clone occurred a few times. Antigen unknown. Germline values: CDR1 LNHDA, CDR2 SQIVND (reference sequence). Deletions cut 1 base from V and 0 bases from J, with 6 bases between. The CDR3 consists of 14 residues. The PCR employed 60 Vbeta primers together with 13 Jbeta primers. Methods used by the authors: Some 11 million of the roughly 80 million unique TCR beta chains counted in a later analysis were shared. Measured with immunoSEQ multiplex PCR; TCRdb has only the in-frame clones, and not every one. V and J calls and clone size come straight from that table; D and trimming were deduced from the DNA. The data show 200,000 or so clones, around four fifths seen once. Findings and limits, study-wide: Likely technical artifact: a cluster of highly shared sequence variants.

This chain uses TRBV19 with TRBJ1-1, with D possibly TRBD1 on 6 matching bases. Material: PBMCs. The receptor was derived from a woman aged 45 to 65 in good health and CMV-seropositive. The CDR3 is CASSIGGLNTEAFF. CDR3 in DNA: TGTGCCAGTAGTATAGGGGGGCTGAACACTGAAGCTTTCTTT. The complete variable domain, with remaining parts taken from reference TRBV19 and TRBJ1-1, reads DGGITQSPKYLFRKEGQNVTLSCEQNLNHDAMYWYRQDPGQGLRLIYYSQIVNDFQKGDIAEGYSVSREKKESFPLTVTSAQKNPTAFYLCASSIGGLNTEAFFGQGTRLTVV.